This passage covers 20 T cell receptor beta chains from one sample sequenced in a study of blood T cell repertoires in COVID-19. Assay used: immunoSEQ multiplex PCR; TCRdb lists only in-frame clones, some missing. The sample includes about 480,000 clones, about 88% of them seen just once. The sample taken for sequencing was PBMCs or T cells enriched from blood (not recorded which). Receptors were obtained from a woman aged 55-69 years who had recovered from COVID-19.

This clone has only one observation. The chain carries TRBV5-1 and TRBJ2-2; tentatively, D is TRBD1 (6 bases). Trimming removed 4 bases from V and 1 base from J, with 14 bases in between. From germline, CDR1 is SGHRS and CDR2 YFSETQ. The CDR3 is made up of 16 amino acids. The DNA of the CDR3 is TGCGCCAGCAGCCTGTGGGGGCTTGAGAACACCGGGGAGCTGTTTTTT. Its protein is CASSLWGLENTGELFF.

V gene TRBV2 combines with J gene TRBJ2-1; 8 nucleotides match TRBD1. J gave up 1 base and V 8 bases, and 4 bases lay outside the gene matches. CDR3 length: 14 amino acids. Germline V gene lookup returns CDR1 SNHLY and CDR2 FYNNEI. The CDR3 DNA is TGTGCCAGCCTCGGACAGGGATCCTACAATGAGCAGTTCTTC. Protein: CASLGQGSYNEQFF. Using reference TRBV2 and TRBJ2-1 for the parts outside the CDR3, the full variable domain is EPEVTQTPSHQVTQMGQEVILRCVPISNHLYFYWYRQILGQKVEFLVSFYNNEISEKSEIFDDQFSVERPDGSNFTLKIRSTKLEDSAMYFCASLGQGSYNEQFFGPGTRLTVL.

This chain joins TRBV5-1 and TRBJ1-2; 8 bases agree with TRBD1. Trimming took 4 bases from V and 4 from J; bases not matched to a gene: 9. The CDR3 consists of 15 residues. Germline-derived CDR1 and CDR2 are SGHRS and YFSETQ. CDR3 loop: CASSPGGTGAYGYTF. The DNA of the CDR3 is TGCGCCAGCAGCCCCGGAGGGACAGGAGCCTATGGCTACACCTTC.

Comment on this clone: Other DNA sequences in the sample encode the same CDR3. CDR3 protein: CASSSGQATNEKLFF. CDR3 nucleotide sequence: TGTGCCAGCTCTTCAGGACAGGCAACTAATGAAAAACTGTTTTTT. The J gene is TRBJ1-4, the V gene TRBV2; the match to TRBD1 covers 7 bases. The germline V gene encodes CDR1 SNHLY and CDR2 FYNNEI. The V gene end was trimmed by 8 bases and the J gene end by 0 bases; junction bases not matched to a gene: 6. CDR3 length: 15 residues.

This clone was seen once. The CDR3 region has the DNA TGCAGCGATTCGGGATGGGGCACAGATACGCAGTATTTT. It specifies CSDSGWGTDTQYF. The gene calls are TRBV29-1 and TRBJ2-3; D is possibly TRBD2 (5 bases). Trimming shortened V by 7 bases and J by 1 base, and 12 bases separated the two germline ends. The CDR3 is 13 amino acids. Germline V gives CDR1 SQVTM, CDR2 ANQGSEA.

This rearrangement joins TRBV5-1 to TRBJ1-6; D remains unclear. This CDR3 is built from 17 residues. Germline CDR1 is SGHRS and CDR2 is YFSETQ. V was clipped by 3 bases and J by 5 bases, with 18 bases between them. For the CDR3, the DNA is TGCGCCAGCAGCTCGGCGCTTCGGGATCAAGATAATTCACCCCTCCACTTT. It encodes CASSSALRDQDNSPLHF.

The CDR3 region has the DNA TGTGCCAGCCGTCCCGGACAGCTCAAAAACATTCAGTACTTC. This gives the protein CASRPGQLKNIQYF. V is TRBV6-5 and J is TRBJ2-4, with D perhaps matching TRBD1 (6 bases). V was cut by 8 bases and J by 3 bases, with 14 bases left in between. This CDR3 has 14 residues. Germline lookup yields CDR1 MNHEY and CDR2 SVGAGI.

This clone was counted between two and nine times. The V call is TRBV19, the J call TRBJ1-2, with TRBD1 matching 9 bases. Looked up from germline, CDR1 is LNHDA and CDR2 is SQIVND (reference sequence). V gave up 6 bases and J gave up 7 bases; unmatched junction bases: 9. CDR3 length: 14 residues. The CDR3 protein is CASRPGQGILGYTF. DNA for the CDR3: TGTGCCAGTAGACCGGGACAGGGCATCCTTGGCTACACCTTC.

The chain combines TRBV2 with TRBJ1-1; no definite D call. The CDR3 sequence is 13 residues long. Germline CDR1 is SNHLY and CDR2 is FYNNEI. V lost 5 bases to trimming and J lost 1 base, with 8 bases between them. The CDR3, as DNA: TGTGCCAGCAGTTTGCGGTCGAACACTGAAGCTTTCTTT. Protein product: CASSLRSNTEAFF.

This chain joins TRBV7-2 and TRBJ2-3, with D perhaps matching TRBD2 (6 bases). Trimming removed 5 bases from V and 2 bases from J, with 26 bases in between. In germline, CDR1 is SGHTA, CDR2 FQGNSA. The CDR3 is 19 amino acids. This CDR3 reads CASSPPLGWGVSVTDTQYF. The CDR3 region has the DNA TGTGCCAGCAGCCCGCCCTTGGGGTGGGGGGTCTCAGTCACAGATACGCAGTATTTT.

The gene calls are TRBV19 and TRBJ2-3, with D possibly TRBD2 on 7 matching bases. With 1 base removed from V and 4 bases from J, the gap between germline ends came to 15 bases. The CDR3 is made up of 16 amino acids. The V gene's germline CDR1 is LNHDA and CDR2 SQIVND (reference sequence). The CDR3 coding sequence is TGTGCCAGTAGTATAGGACCGGGGGGCGGGCCAGATACGCAGTATTTT. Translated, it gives CASSIGPGGGPDTQYF.

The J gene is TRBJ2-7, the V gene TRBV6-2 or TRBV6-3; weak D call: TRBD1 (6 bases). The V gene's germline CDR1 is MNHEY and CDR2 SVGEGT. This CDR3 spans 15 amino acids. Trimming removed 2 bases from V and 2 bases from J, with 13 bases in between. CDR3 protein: CASSYRQGRTYEQYF. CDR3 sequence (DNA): TGTGCCAGCAGTTACCGTCAGGGGCGGACCTACGAGCAGTACTTC.

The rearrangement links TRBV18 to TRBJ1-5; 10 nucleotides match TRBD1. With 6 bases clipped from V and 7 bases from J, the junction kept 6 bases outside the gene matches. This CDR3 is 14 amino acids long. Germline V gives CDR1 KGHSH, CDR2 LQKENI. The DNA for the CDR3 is TGTGCCAGCTCTGGGGGGACAGGGGAACAGCCCCAGCATTTT. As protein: CASSGGTGEQPQHF.

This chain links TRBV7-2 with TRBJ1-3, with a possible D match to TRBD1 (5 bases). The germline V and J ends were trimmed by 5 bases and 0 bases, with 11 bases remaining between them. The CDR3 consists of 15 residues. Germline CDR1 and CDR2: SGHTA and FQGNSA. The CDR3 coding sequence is TGTGCCAGCAGCCCAGCGGGGCGCTCTGGAAACACCATATATTTT. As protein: CASSPAGRSGNTIYF.

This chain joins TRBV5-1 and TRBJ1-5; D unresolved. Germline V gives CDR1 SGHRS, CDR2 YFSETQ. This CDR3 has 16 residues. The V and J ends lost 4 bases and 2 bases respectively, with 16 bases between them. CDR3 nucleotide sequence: TGCGCCAGCAGCGAGGGCTCCTTGAATGGCAATCAGCCCCAGCATTTT. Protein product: CASSEGSLNGNQPQHF. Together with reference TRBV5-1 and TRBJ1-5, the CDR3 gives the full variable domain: KAGVTQTPRYLIKTRGQQVTLSCSPISGHRSVSWYQQTPGQGLQFLFEYFSETQRNKGNFPGRFSGRQFSNSRSEMNVSTLELGDSALYLCASSEGSLNGNQPQHFGDGTRLSIL.

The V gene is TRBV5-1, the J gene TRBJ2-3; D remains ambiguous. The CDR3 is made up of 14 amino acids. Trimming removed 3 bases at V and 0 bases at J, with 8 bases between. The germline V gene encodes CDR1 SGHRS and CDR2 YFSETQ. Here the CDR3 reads CASSSRRSTDTQYF. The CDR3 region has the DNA TGCGCCAGCAGCTCTAGGCGGAGCACAGATACGCAGTATTTT. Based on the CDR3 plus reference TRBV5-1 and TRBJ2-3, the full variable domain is KAGVTQTPRYLIKTRGQQVTLSCSPISGHRSVSWYQQTPGQGLQFLFEYFSETQRNKGNFPGRFSGRQFSNSRSEMNVSTLELGDSALYLCASSSRRSTDTQYFGPGTRLTVL.

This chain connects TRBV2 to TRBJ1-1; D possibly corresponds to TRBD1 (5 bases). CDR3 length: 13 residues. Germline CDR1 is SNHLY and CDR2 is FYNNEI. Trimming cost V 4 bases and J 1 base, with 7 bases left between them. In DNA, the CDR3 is TGTGCCAGCAGTGTGGACACGAACACTGAAGCTTTCTTT. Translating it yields CASSVDTNTEAFF.

The CDR3 is CASSLRLEPAASTDTQYF. Written as DNA, the CDR3 is TGTGCCAGCAGCCTCAGACTAGAACCGGCGGCTAGCACAGATACGCAGTATTTT. The J gene is TRBJ2-3, the V gene TRBV13; D perhaps matches TRBD2 (6 bases). CDR3 length: 18 amino acids. CDR1 is PRHDT, CDR2 FYEKMQ, per germline (reference sequence). V lost 5 bases and J lost 0, with 21 bases in between.

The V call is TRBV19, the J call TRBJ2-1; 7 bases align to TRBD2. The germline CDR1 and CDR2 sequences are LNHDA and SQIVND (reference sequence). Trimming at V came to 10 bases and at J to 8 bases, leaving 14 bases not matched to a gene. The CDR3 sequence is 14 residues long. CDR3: CATTGLSYGDEQFF. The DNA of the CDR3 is TGTGCCACCACGGGACTATCATATGGGGATGAGCAGTTCTTC.

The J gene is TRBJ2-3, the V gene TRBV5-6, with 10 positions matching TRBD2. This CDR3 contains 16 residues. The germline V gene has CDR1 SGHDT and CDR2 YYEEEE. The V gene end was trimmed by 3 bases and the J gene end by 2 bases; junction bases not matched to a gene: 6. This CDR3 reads CASSSFSGGTTDTQYF. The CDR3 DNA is TGTGCCAGCAGCTCTTTTAGCGGGGGGACCACAGATACGCAGTATTTT.